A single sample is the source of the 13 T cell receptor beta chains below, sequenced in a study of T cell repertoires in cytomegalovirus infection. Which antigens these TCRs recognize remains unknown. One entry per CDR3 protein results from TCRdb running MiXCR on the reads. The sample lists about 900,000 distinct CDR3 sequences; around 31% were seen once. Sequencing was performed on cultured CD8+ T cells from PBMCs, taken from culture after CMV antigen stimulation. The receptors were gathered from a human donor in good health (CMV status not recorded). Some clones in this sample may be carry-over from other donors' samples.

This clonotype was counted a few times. The CDR3 loop is CATSDPKNNEQFF. CDR3 bases: TGTGCCACCAGTGACCCGAAGAACAATGAGCAGTTCTTC. The chain employs TRBV24-1 and TRBJ2-1; D remains unclear. The CDR3 contains 13 residues. Between the trimmed V and J ends, which lost 4 bases and 5 bases, there was a span of 8 bases. Germline CDR1 and CDR2: KGHDR and SFDVKD.

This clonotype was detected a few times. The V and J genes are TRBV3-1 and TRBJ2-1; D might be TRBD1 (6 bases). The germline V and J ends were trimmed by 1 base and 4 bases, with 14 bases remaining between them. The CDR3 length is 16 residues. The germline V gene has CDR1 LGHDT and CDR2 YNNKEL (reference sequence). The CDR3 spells CASSQGYLRGYNEQFF. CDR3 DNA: TGTGCCAGCAGCCAAGGCTATCTCAGGGGTTACAATGAGCAGTTCTTC.

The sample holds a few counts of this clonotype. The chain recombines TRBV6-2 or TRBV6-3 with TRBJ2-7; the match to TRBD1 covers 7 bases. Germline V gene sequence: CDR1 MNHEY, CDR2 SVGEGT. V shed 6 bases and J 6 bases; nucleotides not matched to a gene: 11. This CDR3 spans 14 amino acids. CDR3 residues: CASSHGDREGEQYV. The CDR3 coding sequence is TGTGCCAGCAGCCACGGAGACAGGGAAGGCGAGCAGTACGTC.

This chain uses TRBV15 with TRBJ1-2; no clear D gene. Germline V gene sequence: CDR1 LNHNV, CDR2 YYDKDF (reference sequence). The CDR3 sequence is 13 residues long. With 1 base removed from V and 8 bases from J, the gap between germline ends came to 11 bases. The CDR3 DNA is TGTGCCACCAGCAGAGGTTATCCTCAGGGCTACACCTTC. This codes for CATSRGYPQGYTF.

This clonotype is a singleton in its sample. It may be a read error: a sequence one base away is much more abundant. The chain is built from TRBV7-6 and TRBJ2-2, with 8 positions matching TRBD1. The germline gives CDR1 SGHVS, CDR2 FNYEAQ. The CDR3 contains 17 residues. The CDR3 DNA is TGTGCCAGCAGCTTAGCGTTGGACAGGGTAAACACCGAGGAGCTGTTTTTT. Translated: CASSLALDRVNTEELFF.

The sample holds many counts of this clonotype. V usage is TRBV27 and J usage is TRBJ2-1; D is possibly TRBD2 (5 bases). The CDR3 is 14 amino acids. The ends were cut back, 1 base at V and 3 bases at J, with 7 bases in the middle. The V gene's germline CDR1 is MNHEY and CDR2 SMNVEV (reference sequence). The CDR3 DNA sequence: TGTGCCAGCAGTTTATTCGGGGACTACAATGAGCAGTTCTTC. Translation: CASSLFGDYNEQFF.

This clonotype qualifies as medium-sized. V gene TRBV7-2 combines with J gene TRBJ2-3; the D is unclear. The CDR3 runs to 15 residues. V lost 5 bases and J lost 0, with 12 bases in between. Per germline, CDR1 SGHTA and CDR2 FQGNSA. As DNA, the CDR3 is TGTGCCAGCAGCCCGTTCCAGTCTAGCACAGATACGCAGTATTTT. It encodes CASSPFQSSTDTQYF.

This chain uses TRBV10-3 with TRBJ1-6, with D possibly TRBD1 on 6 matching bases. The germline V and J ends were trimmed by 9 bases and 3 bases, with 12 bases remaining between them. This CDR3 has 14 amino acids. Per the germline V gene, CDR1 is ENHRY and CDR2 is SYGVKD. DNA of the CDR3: TGTGCCATTATGGCGGACAGCTATAATTCACCCCTCCACTTT. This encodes CAIMADSYNSPLHF.

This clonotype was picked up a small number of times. In DNA, the CDR3 is TGCGCCAGCAGCCCAGAGATGTACAAGCGGGGGGTAGATACGCAGTATTTT. Translating gives CASSPEMYKRGVDTQYF. The J gene is TRBJ2-3, the V gene TRBV5-1; 9 bases align to TRBD2. The germline gives CDR1 SGHRS, CDR2 YFSETQ. This CDR3 has 17 amino acids. V shed 4 bases and J 5 bases; nucleotides not matched to a gene: 14.

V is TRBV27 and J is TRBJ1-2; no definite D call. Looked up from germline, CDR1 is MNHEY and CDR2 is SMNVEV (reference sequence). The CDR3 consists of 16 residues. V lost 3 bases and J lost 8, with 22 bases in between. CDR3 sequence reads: CASSFYPRKGADGYTF. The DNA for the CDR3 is TGTGCCAGCAGTTTTTACCCCCGCAAAGGAGCGGACGGCTACACCTTC.

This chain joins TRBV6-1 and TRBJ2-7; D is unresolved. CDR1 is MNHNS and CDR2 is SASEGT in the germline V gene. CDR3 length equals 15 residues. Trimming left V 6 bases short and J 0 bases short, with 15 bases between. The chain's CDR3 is CASSGEWTSSYEQYV. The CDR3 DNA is TGTGCCAGCAGCGGTGAATGGACCAGCTCCTACGAGCAGTACGTC.

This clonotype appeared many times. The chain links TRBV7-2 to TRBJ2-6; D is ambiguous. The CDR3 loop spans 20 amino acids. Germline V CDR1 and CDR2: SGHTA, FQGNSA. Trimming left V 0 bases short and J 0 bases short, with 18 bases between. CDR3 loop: CASSLATGLQSLSGANVLTF. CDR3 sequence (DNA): TGTGCCAGCAGCTTAGCGACCGGGCTCCAGTCCCTCTCTGGGGCCAACGTCCTGACTTTC. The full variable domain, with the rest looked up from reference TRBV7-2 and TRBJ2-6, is GAGVSQSPSNKVTEKGKDVELRCDPISGHTALYWYRQSLGQGLEFLIYFQGNSAPDKSGLPSDRFSAERTGGSVSTLTIQRTQQEDSAVYLCASSLATGLQSLSGANVLTFGAGSRLTVL.

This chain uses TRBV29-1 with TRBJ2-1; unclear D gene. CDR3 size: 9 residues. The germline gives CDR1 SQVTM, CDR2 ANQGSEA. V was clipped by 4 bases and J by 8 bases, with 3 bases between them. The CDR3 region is CSVGHEQFF. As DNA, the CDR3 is TGCAGCGTTGGACATGAGCAGTTCTTC.